This entry features one T cell receptor beta chain sequence. Its specificity is unknown. The data stem from a study of OX40 agonist ivuxolimab in advanced cancers. Overall study: Hepatocellular carcinoma, melanoma, renal cell or head and neck cancer affected the dose-escalation patients.

Study-level points and caveats: Averaged across samples, CD8+ T cells carried more expanded clones than CD4+ did.

CDR3 length: 13 residues. The V gene lost 7 bases and the J gene lost 5 bases, with 14 bases spanning the gap. Germline CDR1 MNHEY, CDR2 SVGAGI. Assay: immunoSEQ multiplex PCR; the TCRdb copy retains only in-frame clones and omits some. The sample consists of about 50,000 clones, roughly 83% of them appearing once. Sequencing used CD4+ or CD8+ T cells sorted from blood, obtained in a trial of the OX40 agonist ivuxolimab. The clonotype comes from an adult with an advanced solid tumor such as melanoma, head and neck, liver or kidney cancer. The chain combines TRBV6-5 with TRBJ2-5; unclear D gene. The CDR3 here is CASTKRMGETQYF. In DNA form, the CDR3 reads TGTGCCAGCACCAAACGGATGGGGGAGACCCAGTACTTC.